Listed here are 8 T cell receptor beta chains from one sample, sequenced in a study of cytomegalovirus exposure and HLA in healthy donors. Use of 60 Vbeta and 13 Jbeta primers characterized the PCR. Clones were read by immunoSEQ multiplex PCR, and TCRdb kept only the in-frame ones, dropping some. The profile shows some 91,000 clones, roughly 86% of them singletons. The sequenced sample consisted of PBMCs. The receptors derive from a man aged 25 to 40 in good health and CMV-seropositive.

The chain uses TRBV30 and TRBJ1-1; D not resolved. This CDR3 region has 11 residues. V shed 3 bases and J shed 6 bases, with 8 bases lying between them. Germline V gives CDR1 GTSNPN, CDR2 SVGIG (reference sequence). The CDR3 is CAWRHFAEAFF. CDR3 in DNA: TGTGCCTGGAGGCACTTCGCTGAAGCTTTCTTT.

V usage is TRBV12-2 and J usage is TRBJ1-2. TRBV12-2 counts as a pseudogene. CDR3 length: 18 residues. The CDR3 coding sequence is TGTGCAAGTCGCTCTTACGTGGAACTAGCGGGACGCGACTATGGCTACACCTTC. It is translated as CASRSYVELAGRDYGYTF.

V gene TRBV27 combines with J gene TRBJ1-1, with TRBD1 as a possible D gene (5 bases). Germline CDR1 and CDR2: MNHEY and SMNVEV (reference sequence). Trimming stripped 0 bases from V and 6 bases from J, with 8 bases between. The CDR3 loop spans 13 amino acids. The CDR3, as DNA: TGTGCCAGCAGTTTATCGGGGCAGGCTGAAGCTTTCTTT. The encoded protein is CASSLSGQAEAFF.

This rearrangement joins TRBV28 to TRBJ2-7, with a tentative D call TRBD1 (6 bases). The CDR3 consists of 15 residues. Trimming removed 6 bases from V and 4 bases from J, with 19 bases in between. The germline gives CDR1 MDHEN, CDR2 SYDVKM. CDR3 loop: CASSSTGSRVYEQYF. CDR3 nucleotides: TGTGCCAGCAGCTCTACAGGGTCCCGCGTGTACGAGCAGTACTTC.

The chain combines TRBV4-2 with TRBJ2-2; 11 nucleotides line up with TRBD2. Germline V CDR1 and CDR2: LGHNA, YNFKEQ. V gave up 2 bases and J gave up 7 bases; unmatched junction bases: 0. This CDR3 region has 14 residues. As DNA, the CDR3 is TGTGCCAGCAGCCAACTAGCGGGAGGCGGGGAGCTGTTTTTT. Its translation is CASSQLAGGGELFF.

This clone was observed a handful of times. The V call is TRBV15, the J call TRBJ2-1, with 10 bases matching TRBD2. The V segment lost 5 bases and the J segment 4 bases; nucleotides outside the gene matches: 5. This CDR3 region has 15 residues. The germline gives CDR1 LNHNV, CDR2 YYDKDF (reference sequence). The CDR3 sequence is CATSRQREGYNEQFF. The CDR3 DNA reads TGTGCCACCAGCCGGCAGCGGGAGGGTTACAATGAGCAGTTCTTC.

The chain recombines TRBV28 with TRBJ1-2; 9 positions match TRBD1. With 5 bases clipped from V and 4 bases from J, the junction kept 8 bases outside the gene matches. The germline CDR1 and CDR2 sequences are MDHEN and SYDVKM. The CDR3 contains 15 residues. CDR3 amino acids: CASSARQGGGYGYTF. CDR3 nucleotides: TGTGCCAGCAGTGCACGACAGGGGGGGGGCTATGGCTACACCTTC.

The chain carries TRBV28 and TRBJ1-2; D may be TRBD1 (5 bases). The CDR3 runs 15 residues. Germline V lookup: CDR1 MDHEN, CDR2 SYDVKM. Trimming shortened V by 9 bases and J by 0 bases, and 17 bases separated the two germline ends. CDR3 region: CASILAGTSNYGYTF. In DNA form, the CDR3 reads TGTGCCAGTATTCTAGCGGGGACCTCTAACTATGGCTACACCTTC.